This entry lists 19 T cell receptor beta chains sequenced from one sample in a study of blood T cell repertoires in COVID-19. The assay was immunoSEQ multiplex PCR, and TCRdb's table has in-frame clones only and misses some. The table lists 55,000 to 80,000 clones, about 80% of them singletons. The material sequenced was peripheral blood. The receptor source for this set is a man between 65 and 85 years old with acute or convalescent COVID-19.

The V gene is TRBV5-6, the J gene TRBJ2-4, with a weak D call TRBD2 (6 bases). Germline V lookup: CDR1 SGHDT, CDR2 YYEEEE. CDR3 length equals 11 residues. Trimming removed 4 bases from V and 7 bases from J, with 6 bases in between. In nucleotides, the CDR3 is TGTGCCAGCAGCCGGGGGAACATTCAGTACTTC. Protein: CASSRGNIQYF.

The genes are TRBV15 and TRBJ2-6, with no clear D. V shed 8 bases and J shed 5 bases, with 4 bases lying between them. Germline V lookup: CDR1 LNHNV, CDR2 YYDKDF (reference sequence). The CDR3 spans 11 residues. The CDR3 DNA reads as TGTGCCACCGAGAGGGCCAACGTCCTGACTTTC. Its translation is CATERANVLTF. Drawing the rest from reference TRBV15 and TRBJ2-6, the complete variable domain is DAMVIQNPRYQVTQFGKPVTLSCSQTLNHNVMYWYQQKSSQAPKLLFHYYDKDFNNEADTPDNFQSRRPNTSFCFLDIRSPGLGDTAMYLCATERANVLTFGAGSRLTVL.

The chain carries TRBV12-3 or TRBV12-4 and TRBJ2-1, with D possibly matching TRBD2 (5 bases). The CDR3 spans 12 residues. Trimming cost V 3 bases and J 10 bases, with 10 bases left between them. CDR3 protein: CASSLGRGEQFF. The CDR3 region has the DNA TGTGCCAGCAGTTTGGGCCGGGGAGAGCAGTTCTTC.

This rearrangement joins TRBV7-3 to TRBJ1-2; a possible D gene is TRBD1 (5 bases). The CDR3 is made up of 15 amino acids. The V and J ends lost 0 bases and 3 bases respectively, with 11 bases between them. CDR1 and CDR2 (germline): SGHTA, FQGTGA. This CDR3 reads CASSLTRSQDYGYTF. The CDR3, as DNA: TGTGCCAGCAGCTTAACTCGGTCACAGGACTATGGCTACACCTTC.

V gene TRBV5-1 combines with J gene TRBJ1-2; tentative D call: TRBD1 (5 bases). This CDR3 region has 14 residues. V was trimmed by 2 bases and J by 1 base, leaving 9 bases between them. Germline lookup yields CDR1 SGHRS and CDR2 YFSETQ. CDR3 DNA sequence: TGCGCCAGCAGCTTAGGGGCGGATAACTATGGCTACACCTTC. Protein: CASSLGADNYGYTF.

The J gene is TRBJ2-1, the V gene TRBV30, with a weak D call TRBD1 (6 bases). Germline V lookup: CDR1 GTSNPN, CDR2 SVGIG (reference sequence). The CDR3 contains 12 residues. Deletions cut 3 bases from V and 9 bases from J, with 12 bases between. CDR3 in DNA: TGTGCCTGGAGCCTACTAGGGGGTGAGCAGTTCTTC. Amino acids: CAWSLLGGEQFF.

J is TRBJ2-1 and V is TRBV7-2; maybe TRBD2 (5 bases). Germline loops: CDR1 SGHTA, CDR2 FQGNSA. The V gene lost 6 bases and the J gene lost 0 bases, with 9 bases spanning the gap. This CDR3 is 14 amino acids long. CDR3 nucleotides: TGTGCCAGCAGAGGAGGATTCTCCTACAATGAGCAGTTCTTC. Protein product: CASRGGFSYNEQFF.

The J gene is TRBJ1-5, the V gene TRBV6-5; 12 positions agree with TRBD1. The CDR3 length is 15 residues. Germline lookup yields CDR1 MNHEY and CDR2 SVGAGI. V lost 5 bases to trimming and J lost 3 bases; unmatched junction nucleotides: 2. The CDR3 sequence: CASSRDRGPNQPQHF. CDR3 coding DNA: TGTGCCAGCAGTCGGGACAGGGGGCCCAATCAGCCCCAGCATTTT.

V gene TRBV15 combines with J gene TRBJ1-1; D call uncertain. V was clipped by 0 bases and J by 7 bases, with 6 bases between them. The CDR3 sequence is 12 residues long. Germline lookup yields CDR1 LNHNV and CDR2 YYDKDF (reference sequence). CDR3 region: CATSRDASEAFF. The CDR3 DNA reads as TGTGCCACCAGCAGAGATGCTAGTGAAGCTTTCTTT.

This chain uses TRBV7-2 with TRBJ1-2; 7 positions match TRBD1. The V gene end was trimmed by 4 bases and the J gene end by 4 bases; junction bases not matched to a gene: 9. Germline CDR1 SGHTA, CDR2 FQGNSA. The CDR3 loop spans 15 amino acids. The CDR3 nucleotides read TGTGCCAGCAGCTCCCAAACAGGGGCGGGCTATGGCTACACCTTC. Its translation: CASSSQTGAGYGYTF. Supplemented by reference TRBV7-2 and TRBJ1-2, the full variable domain reads GAGVSQSPSNKVTEKGKDVELRCDPISGHTALYWYRQSLGQGLEFLIYFQGNSAPDKSGLPSDRFSAERTGGSVSTLTIQRTQQEDSAVYLCASSSQTGAGYGYTFGSGTRLTVV.

The gene calls are TRBV7-9 and TRBJ2-7; D gene uncertain. CDR1 and CDR2 (germline): SEHNR, FQNEAQ (reference sequence). This CDR3 spans 12 amino acids. Trimming took off 4 bases at V and 6 bases at J, with 10 bases between the two ends. CDR3 sequence (DNA): TGTGCCAGCAGCTCGCCGTCCGGCGAGCAGTACTTC. Translated, it gives CASSSPSGEQYF.

There are a few counts of this clone. The chain joins TRBV19 to TRBJ2-1, with 7 bases lining up with TRBD2. Germline values: CDR1 LNHDA, CDR2 SQIVND (reference sequence). Trimming at V came to 4 bases and at J to 1 base, leaving 7 bases not matched to a gene. The CDR3 has 16 residues. The CDR3 region is CASSRGGSPSYNEQFF. The CDR3 coding sequence is TGTGCCAGTAGTAGGGGCGGGAGTCCATCCTACAATGAGCAGTTCTTC. Supplemented by reference TRBV19 and TRBJ2-1, the full variable domain reads DGGITQSPKYLFRKEGQNVTLSCEQNLNHDAMYWYRQDPGQGLRLIYYSQIVNDFQKGDIAEGYSVSREKKESFPLTVTSAQKNPTAFYLCASSRGGSPSYNEQFFGPGTRLTVL.

The chain couples TRBV3-1 (or the pseudogene TRBV3-2) to TRBJ2-5; the D gene is possibly TRBD2 (7 bases). The V gene lost 4 bases and the J gene lost 0 bases, with 21 bases spanning the gap. This CDR3 is 18 amino acids long. The germline CDR1 and CDR2 sequences are LGHDT and YNNKEL (reference sequence). Written as DNA, the CDR3 is TGTGCCAGCAGCCCGGTCCTGGGGGCGGGAGATAACCAAGAGACCCAGTACTTC. It is translated as CASSPVLGAGDNQETQYF.

V is TRBV28 and J is TRBJ2-5; D unclear. Germline V CDR1 and CDR2: MDHEN, SYDVKM. This CDR3 region has 12 residues. V was clipped by 8 bases and J by 5 bases, with 12 bases between them. The CDR3 is CASSQVRETQYF. For the CDR3, the DNA is TGTGCCAGCTCCCAGGTCCGGGAGACCCAGTACTTC.

DNA of the CDR3: TGTGCCAGTAACAGGGGGGAGAACACTGAAGCTTTCTTT. Encoded protein: CASNRGENTEAFF. The chain has TRBV7-9 and TRBJ1-1; TRBD1 matches at 8 bases. Trimming cost V 9 bases and J 1 base; bases outside gene matches: 4. The length of the CDR3 is 13 residues. Germline CDR1 reads SEHNR; CDR2 reads FQNEAQ (reference sequence). Full variable domain (rest looked up from reference TRBV7-9 and TRBJ1-1): DTGVSQNPRHKITKRGQNVTFRCDPISEHNRLYWYRQTLGQGPEFLTYFQNEAQLEKSRLLSDRFSAERPKGSFSTLEIQRTEQGDSAMYLCASNRGENTEAFFGQGTRLTVV.

The rearrangement joins TRBV19 to TRBJ2-7; 7 nucleotides match TRBD2. CDR1 is LNHDA, CDR2 SQIVND, per germline (reference sequence). The V gene end was trimmed by 3 bases and the J gene end by 2 bases; junction bases not matched to a gene: 13. The CDR3 runs 17 residues. The CDR3 nucleotides are TGTGCCAGTAGTATCCCCAGTGGGGCTAGCGGAGCCTACGAGCAGTACTTC. Protein sequence: CASSIPSGASGAYEQYF.

The V and J genes are TRBV5-4 and TRBJ1-2, with TRBD1 identical over 12 bases. This CDR3 has 15 amino acids. Germline assignment: CDR1 SGHNT and CDR2 YYREEE (reference sequence). V lost 5 bases, J lost 7 bases, and 9 bases stayed unmatched. CDR3 bases: TGTGCCAGCAGATCGTCCGGGACAGGGGGCGGTGGCTACACCTTC. Protein sequence: CASRSSGTGGGGYTF.

The V and J genes are TRBV6-4 and TRBJ2-6, with 7 bases identical to TRBD1. Trimming at V came to 3 bases and at J to 4 bases, leaving 6 bases not matched to a gene. Germline V CDR1 and CDR2: MRHNA, SNTAGT. The CDR3 runs to 16 residues. The CDR3 spells CASSEDRAKGANVLTF. CDR3 bases: TGTGCCAGCAGTGAAGACAGGGCGAAAGGGGCCAACGTCCTGACTTTC.

The rearrangement joins TRBV11-2 to TRBJ2-1, with a weak D call TRBD2 (6 bases). CDR1 is SGHAT, CDR2 FQNNGV, per germline. This CDR3 region has 14 residues. V lost 5 bases and J lost 5, with 13 bases in between. CDR3 DNA sequence: TGTGCCAGCAGCCCTCGCGGGAACCACAATGAGCAGTTCTTC. Translated: CASSPRGNHNEQFF.